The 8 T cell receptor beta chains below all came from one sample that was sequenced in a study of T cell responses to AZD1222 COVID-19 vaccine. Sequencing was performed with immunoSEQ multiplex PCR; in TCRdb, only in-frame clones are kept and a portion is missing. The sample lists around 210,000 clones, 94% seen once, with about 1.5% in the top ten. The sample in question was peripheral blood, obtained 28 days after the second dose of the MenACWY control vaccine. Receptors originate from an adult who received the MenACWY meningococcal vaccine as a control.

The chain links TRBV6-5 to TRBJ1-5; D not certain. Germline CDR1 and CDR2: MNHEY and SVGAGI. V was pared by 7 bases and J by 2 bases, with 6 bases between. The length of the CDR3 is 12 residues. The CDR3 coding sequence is TGTGCCAGCAAGTCTGGCAATCAGCCCCAGCATTTT. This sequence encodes CASKSGNQPQHF.

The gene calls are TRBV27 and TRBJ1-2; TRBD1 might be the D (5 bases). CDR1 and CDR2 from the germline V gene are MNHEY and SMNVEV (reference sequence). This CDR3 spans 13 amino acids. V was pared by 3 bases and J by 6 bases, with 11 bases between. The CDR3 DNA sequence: TGTGCCAGCAGTTTGAGGGAAGGGGATGGCTACACCTTC. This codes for CASSLREGDGYTF.

In DNA, the CDR3 is TGTGCCTGGAGTGTAAGGGCTGTGATGGGAGAGCAGTACTTC. Its protein is CAWSVRAVMGEQYF. This rearrangement joins TRBV30 to TRBJ2-7; D gene unclear. CDR3 size: 14 residues. V was cut by 0 bases and J by 7 bases, with 16 bases left in between. The germline gives CDR1 GTSNPN, CDR2 SVGIG (reference sequence).

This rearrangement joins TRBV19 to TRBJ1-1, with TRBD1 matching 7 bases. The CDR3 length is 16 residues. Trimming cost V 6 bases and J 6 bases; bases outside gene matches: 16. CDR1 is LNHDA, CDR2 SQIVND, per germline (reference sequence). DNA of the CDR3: TGTGCCAGTAGCCGGCCGTTTAGACAGGGAGGGTCTGAAGCTTTCTTT. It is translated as CASSRPFRQGGSEAFF.

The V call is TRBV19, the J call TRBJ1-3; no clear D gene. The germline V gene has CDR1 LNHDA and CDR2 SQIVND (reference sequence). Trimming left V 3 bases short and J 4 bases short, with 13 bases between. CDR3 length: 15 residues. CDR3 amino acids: CASSIVRTSGNTIYF. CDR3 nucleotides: TGTGCCAGTAGTATCGTTAGGACGTCGGGAAACACCATATATTTT.

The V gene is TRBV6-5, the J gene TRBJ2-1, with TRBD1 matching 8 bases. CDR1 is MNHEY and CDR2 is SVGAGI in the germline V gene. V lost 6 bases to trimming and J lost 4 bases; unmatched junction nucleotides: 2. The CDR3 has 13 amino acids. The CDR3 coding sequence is TGTGCCAGCAGACAGGGGGTTTACAATGAGCAGTTCTTC. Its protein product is CASRQGVYNEQFF.

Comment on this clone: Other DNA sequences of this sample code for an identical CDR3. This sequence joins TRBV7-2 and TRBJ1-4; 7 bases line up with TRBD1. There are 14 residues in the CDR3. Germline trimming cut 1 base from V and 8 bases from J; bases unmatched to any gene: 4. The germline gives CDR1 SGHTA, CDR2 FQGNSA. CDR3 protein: CASSLGQGGEKLFF. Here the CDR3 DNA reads TGTGCCAGCAGCTTAGGACAGGGTGGCGAAAAACTGTTTTTT.

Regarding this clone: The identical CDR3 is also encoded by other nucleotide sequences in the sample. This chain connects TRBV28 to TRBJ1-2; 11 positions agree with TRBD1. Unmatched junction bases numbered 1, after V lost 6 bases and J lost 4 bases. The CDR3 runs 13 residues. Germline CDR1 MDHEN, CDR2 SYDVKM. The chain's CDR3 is CASRGTGGYGYTF. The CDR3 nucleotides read TGTGCCAGCAGAGGGACAGGGGGCTATGGCTACACCTTC.